These 23 T cell receptor beta chains came from one sample sequenced in a study of cytomegalovirus exposure and HLA in healthy donors. Using immunoSEQ multiplex PCR, the repertoire was profiled, and TCRdb retains in-frame clones only, with some absent. This table holds hundreds of thousands of clones, roughly 90% found once. The sample was PBMCs. The receptors derive from a young woman in good health and CMV-seronegative.

Only a few counts were recorded for this clone. The CDR3 DNA follows: TGTGCCAGTAGTATAGCCGACAGGGCCACCTACGAGCAGTACTTC. Encoded protein: CASSIADRATYEQYF. The chain links TRBV19 to TRBJ2-7, with 7 bases aligning to TRBD1. Trimming removed 1 base from V and 2 bases from J; junction bases left unmatched: 5. CDR1 is LNHDA, CDR2 SQIVND, per germline (reference sequence). This CDR3 comprises 15 residues.

V usage is TRBV27 and J usage is TRBJ2-2; no definite D call. This CDR3 is built from 15 residues. Germline V CDR1 and CDR2: MNHEY, SMNVEV (reference sequence). Between the trimmed V and J ends, which lost 6 bases and 2 bases, there was a span of 13 bases. CDR3 sequence (DNA): TGTGCCAGCAGCAACAGACCCGAAAACACCGGGGAGCTGTTTTTT. Residues: CASSNRPENTGELFF.

V and J are TRBV9 and TRBJ2-2; 14 positions match TRBD2. The germline V gene encodes CDR1 SGDLS and CDR2 YYNGEE. Trimming removed 0 bases from V and 11 bases from J; junction bases left unmatched: 6. CDR3 length equals 16 residues. This CDR3 is CASSVGLAGGYRELFF. The DNA for the CDR3 is TGTGCCAGCAGCGTAGGACTAGCGGGAGGGTATCGAGAGCTGTTTTTT.

This clone was detected ten times or more. V and J are TRBV7-9 and TRBJ1-1; no reliable D call. Trimming pared 5 bases from V and 2 bases from J, leaving 12 bases between. Per germline, CDR1 SEHNR and CDR2 FQNEAQ (reference sequence). This CDR3 is built from 14 residues. CDR3 sequence (DNA): TGTGCCAGCAGCCCATTAACGGGTAACACTGAAGCTTTCTTT. Translated, it gives CASSPLTGNTEAFF.

The chain has TRBV27 and TRBJ2-1, with 10 bases lining up with TRBD2. V trimming: 6 bases; J trimming: 2 bases; junction bases outside the gene matches: 4. This CDR3 spans 15 amino acids. CDR1 MNHEY and CDR2 SMNVEV come from the germline V gene (reference sequence). The CDR3 nucleotides read TGTGCCAGCAGCCGGACTAGCGGAACCTACAATGAGCAGTTCTTC. Translated, it gives CASSRTSGTYNEQFF.

V and J are TRBV27 and TRBJ2-7; 10 bases line up with TRBD2. Germline lookup yields CDR1 MNHEY and CDR2 SMNVEV (reference sequence). V was pared by 3 bases and J by 6 bases, with 8 bases of the junction left unmatched. The CDR3 sequence is 15 residues long. This CDR3 is CASSFGLAGDSEQYF. CDR3 nucleotide sequence: TGTGCCAGCAGTTTTGGTCTAGCGGGAGATTCCGAGCAGTACTTC.

The chain is built from TRBV7-8 and TRBJ2-3; 10 bases agree with TRBD2. There are 15 residues in the CDR3. The germline gives CDR1 SGHVS, CDR2 FQNEAQ. V shed 5 bases, J shed 4 bases, and the junction held 6 bases outside the gene matches. The CDR3 nucleotides read TGTGCCAGCAGCCCGACTAGCGGGTGGGCAGATACGCAGTATTTT. It translates to CASSPTSGWADTQYF.

The V gene is TRBV18, the J gene TRBJ1-6, with 10 bases matching TRBD1. The germline V gene encodes CDR1 KGHSH and CDR2 LQKENI. Trimming cost V 5 bases and J 6 bases; bases outside gene matches: 4. The CDR3 is 15 amino acids. CDR3 DNA: TGTGCCAGCTCAGGACAGGGGGTTTCTAATTCACCCCTCCACTTT. Protein product: CASSGQGVSNSPLHF.

The chain uses TRBV19 and TRBJ2-3; no reliable D call. Germline CDR1 LNHDA, CDR2 SQIVND (reference sequence). The length of the CDR3 is 15 residues. V was cut by 5 bases and J by 4 bases, with 16 bases left in between. The CDR3: CASSAPESRSDTQYF. CDR3 nucleotides: TGTGCCAGTAGTGCACCGGAGAGTCGATCAGATACGCAGTATTTT.

This clone was seen a few times. The J gene is TRBJ1-4, the V gene TRBV29-1; the D is unclear. CDR1 is SQVTM and CDR2 is ANQGSEA in the germline V gene. There are 12 residues in the CDR3. Between the trimmed V and J ends, which lost 4 bases and 7 bases, there was a span of 10 bases. CDR3 region: CSVGGGSEKLFF. DNA of the CDR3: TGCAGCGTTGGTGGAGGGAGTGAAAAACTGTTTTTT.

Only one count was recorded for this clone. The gene calls are TRBV5-1 and TRBJ2-7; 11 bases map to TRBD2. With V trimmed by 5 bases and J by 2 bases, 6 bases remained unmatched. This CDR3 has 15 amino acids. Per germline, CDR1 SGHRS and CDR2 YFSETQ. CDR3 sequence (DNA): TGCGCCAGCAGTGAGGGGACTAGCGGCCCCTACGAGCAGTACTTC. This sequence encodes CASSEGTSGPYEQYF.

The chain is built from TRBV27 and TRBJ2-7; D is perhaps TRBD2 (6 bases). CDR1 is MNHEY, CDR2 SMNVEV, per germline (reference sequence). The CDR3 has 14 residues. Trimming removed 5 bases from V and 2 bases from J, with 13 bases in between. Written as DNA, the CDR3 is TGTGCCAGCAGTCCTATAGCGGACACCTACGAGCAGTACTTC. Amino acids: CASSPIADTYEQYF.

This clone was detected once. V usage is TRBV7-8 and J usage is TRBJ1-1, with 7 bases identical to TRBD1. The CDR3 is made up of 15 amino acids. Germline CDR1 and CDR2: SGHVS and FQNEAQ. J was trimmed by 2 bases and V by 5 bases; bases with no gene match: 8. CDR3 in DNA: TGTGCCAGCAGCCCTGTCGGACAGGACAACACTGAAGCTTTCTTT. Translating it yields CASSPVGQDNTEAFF.

This chain uses TRBV11-3 with TRBJ2-2; possibly TRBD1 for D (6 bases). CDR1 is SGHNT, CDR2 YENEEA, per germline. Trimming removed 2 bases from V and 3 bases from J, with 10 bases in between. The CDR3 runs to 15 residues. CDR3 sequence (DNA): TGTGCCAGCAGCTTATCTTCAGGGGACACCGGGGAGCTGTTTTTT. This sequence encodes CASSLSSGDTGELFF.

The V call is TRBV18, the J call TRBJ2-1, with D possibly TRBD2 on 5 matching bases. Looked up from germline, CDR1 is KGHSH and CDR2 is LQKENI. The V end lost 2 bases, the J end lost 5 bases, and 22 bases lay between the germline ends. The CDR3 is made up of 18 amino acids. The CDR3 protein is CASSPLRRLIANHNEQFF. The DNA for the CDR3 is TGTGCCAGCTCACCATTACGTCGTCTAATAGCGAACCACAATGAGCAGTTCTTC.

In DNA form, the CDR3 reads TGTGCCAGCAGCTTAGCAACTAGCGCTAACAATGAGCAGTTCTTC. This encodes CASSLATSANNEQFF. The J gene is TRBJ2-1, the V gene TRBV13; 7 bases align to TRBD2. V lost 1 base to trimming and J lost 5 bases; unmatched junction nucleotides: 5. Germline-derived CDR1 and CDR2 are PRHDT and FYEKMQ (reference sequence). This CDR3 has 15 amino acids.

The rearrangement uses TRBV5-4 and TRBJ1-2; D unresolved. The CDR3 totals 15 residues. The germline CDR1 and CDR2 sequences are SGHNT and YYREEE (reference sequence). V was pared by 5 bases and J by 8 bases, with 22 bases between. In DNA, the CDR3 is TGTGCCAGCAGGCCCGGCGGGTCGGAGGAGTGGGGCTACACCTTC. It is translated as CASRPGGSEEWGYTF.

The V gene is TRBV4-2, the J gene TRBJ2-1; the match to TRBD1 covers 7 bases. V shed 0 bases, J shed 5 bases, and the junction held 10 bases outside the gene matches. The CDR3 has 17 residues. Germline V gives CDR1 LGHNA, CDR2 YNFKEQ. The CDR3 region is CASSQDRQGDSHNEQFF. DNA for the CDR3: TGTGCCAGCAGCCAAGATCGACAGGGAGATTCCCACAATGAGCAGTTCTTC.

The chain joins TRBV4-1 to TRBJ1-5; 10 nucleotides align to TRBD1. Trimming cost V 2 bases and J 6 bases; bases outside gene matches: 7. The CDR3 runs 16 residues. CDR1 MGHRA and CDR2 YSYEKL come from the germline V gene. The CDR3 bases are TGCGCCAGCAGCCAATTCGGGACAGGGGAAATTCAGCCCCAGCATTTT. This codes for CASSQFGTGEIQPQHF.

This rearrangement joins TRBV29-1 to TRBJ2-1, with 10 bases fitting TRBD2. V lost 4 bases and J lost 6; bases outside the gene matches: 9. Germline V CDR1 and CDR2: SQVTM, ANQGSEA. The CDR3 totals 15 residues. This CDR3 reads CSVVGPSGSGNEQFF. The CDR3 DNA reads TGCAGCGTTGTAGGCCCTAGCGGGAGTGGCAATGAGCAGTTCTTC.

This chain links TRBV7-6 with TRBJ2-1, with D perhaps TRBD2 (6 bases). V was clipped by 2 bases and J by 1 base, with 12 bases between them. Germline CDR1 is SGHVS and CDR2 is FNYEAQ. The CDR3 is made up of 16 amino acids. DNA for the CDR3: TGTGCCAGCAGCTTAAACTCGCGGGGTTCCTACAATGAGCAGTTCTTC. This sequence encodes CASSLNSRGSYNEQFF.

This clone was picked up one time. The V gene is TRBV19, the J gene TRBJ2-5; D unclear. The CDR3 runs 16 residues. The germline V gene has CDR1 LNHDA and CDR2 SQIVND (reference sequence). V shed 1 base and J shed 5 bases, with 17 bases lying between them. The CDR3 is CASSIANPSAWETQYF. The CDR3 DNA reads as TGTGCCAGTAGTATAGCGAACCCCTCCGCGTGGGAGACCCAGTACTTC.

In DNA form, the CDR3 reads TGTGCCAGCAGCTTGACCTTAGCGGGAGGGCCCGGCAATGAGCAGTTCTTC. Its translation is CASSLTLAGGPGNEQFF. The chain recombines TRBV27 with TRBJ2-1; 11 bases line up with TRBD2. J lost 6 bases, V lost 6 bases, and 13 bases had no gene match. Germline V gives CDR1 MNHEY, CDR2 SMNVEV (reference sequence). The CDR3 consists of 17 residues.